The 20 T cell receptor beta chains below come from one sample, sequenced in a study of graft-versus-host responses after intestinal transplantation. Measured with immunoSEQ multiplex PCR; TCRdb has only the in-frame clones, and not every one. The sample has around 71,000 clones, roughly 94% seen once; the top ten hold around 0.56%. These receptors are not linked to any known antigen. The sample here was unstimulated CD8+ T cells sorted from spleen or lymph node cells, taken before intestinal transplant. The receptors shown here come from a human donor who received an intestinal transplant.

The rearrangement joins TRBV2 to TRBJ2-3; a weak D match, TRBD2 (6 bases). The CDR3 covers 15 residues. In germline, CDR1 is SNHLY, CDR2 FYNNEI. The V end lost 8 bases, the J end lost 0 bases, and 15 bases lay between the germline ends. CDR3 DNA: TGTGCCAGCGAATCGGAGGGCTGGAGCACAGATACGCAGTATTTT. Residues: CASESEGWSTDTQYF.

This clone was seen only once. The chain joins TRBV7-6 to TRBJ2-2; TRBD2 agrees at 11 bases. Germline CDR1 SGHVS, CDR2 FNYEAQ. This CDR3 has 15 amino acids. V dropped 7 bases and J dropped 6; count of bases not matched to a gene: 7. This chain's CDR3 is CASNTIAGGPGELFF. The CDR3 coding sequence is TGTGCCAGCAACACAATAGCGGGAGGGCCCGGGGAGCTGTTTTTT.

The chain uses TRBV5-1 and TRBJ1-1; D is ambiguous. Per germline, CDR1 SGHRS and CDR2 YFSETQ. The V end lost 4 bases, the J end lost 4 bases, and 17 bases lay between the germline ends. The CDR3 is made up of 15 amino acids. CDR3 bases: TGCGCCAGCAGCAGCTTGAGTGTAGAGGGCACTGAAGCTTTCTTT. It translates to CASSSLSVEGTEAFF.

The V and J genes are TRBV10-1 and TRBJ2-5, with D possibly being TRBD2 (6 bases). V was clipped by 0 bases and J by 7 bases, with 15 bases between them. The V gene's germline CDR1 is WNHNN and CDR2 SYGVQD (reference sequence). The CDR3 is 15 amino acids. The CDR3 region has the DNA TGCGCCAGCAGTGAGTCCGAGGCGGGGTTGGGGACCCAGTACTTC. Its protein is CASSESEAGLGTQYF.

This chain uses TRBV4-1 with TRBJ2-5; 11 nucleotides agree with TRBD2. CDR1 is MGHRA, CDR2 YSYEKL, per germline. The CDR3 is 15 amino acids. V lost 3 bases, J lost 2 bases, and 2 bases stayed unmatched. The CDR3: CASSQTSGTQETQYF. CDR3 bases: TGCGCCAGCAGCCAGACTAGCGGGACACAAGAGACCCAGTACTTC.

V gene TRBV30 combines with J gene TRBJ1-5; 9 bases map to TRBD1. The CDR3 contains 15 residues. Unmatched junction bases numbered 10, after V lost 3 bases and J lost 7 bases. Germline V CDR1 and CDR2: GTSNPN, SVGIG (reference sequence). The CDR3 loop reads CAWSSGTGLRQPQHF. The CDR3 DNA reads TGTGCCTGGAGCAGCGGGACAGGGCTTCGCCAGCCCCAGCATTTT. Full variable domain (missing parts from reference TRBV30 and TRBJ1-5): SQTIHQWPATLVQPVGSPLSLECTVEGTSNPNLYWYRQAAGRGLQLLFYSVGIGQISSEVPQNLSASRPQDRQFILSSKKLLLSDSGFYLCAWSSGTGLRQPQHFGDGTRLSIL.

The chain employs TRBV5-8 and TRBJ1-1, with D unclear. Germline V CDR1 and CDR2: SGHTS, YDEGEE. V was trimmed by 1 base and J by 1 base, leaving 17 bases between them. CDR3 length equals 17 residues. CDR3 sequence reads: CASSLLTTDVPNTEAFF. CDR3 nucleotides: TGTGCCAGCAGCTTGTTGACAACCGACGTTCCGAACACTGAAGCTTTCTTT.

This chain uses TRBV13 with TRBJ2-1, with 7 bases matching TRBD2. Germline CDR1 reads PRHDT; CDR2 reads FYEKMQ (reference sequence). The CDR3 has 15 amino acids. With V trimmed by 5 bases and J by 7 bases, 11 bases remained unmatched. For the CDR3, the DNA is TGTGCCAGCAGCGTTAGCAGGAGAGCGGGGAATGAGCAGTTCTTC. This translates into CASSVSRRAGNEQFF.

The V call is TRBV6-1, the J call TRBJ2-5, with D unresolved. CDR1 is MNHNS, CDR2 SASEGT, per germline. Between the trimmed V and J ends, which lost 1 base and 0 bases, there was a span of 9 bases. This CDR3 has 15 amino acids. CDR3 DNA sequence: TGTGCCAGCAGTGAAGGTATTGCGTACCAAGAGACCCAGTACTTC. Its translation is CASSEGIAYQETQYF.

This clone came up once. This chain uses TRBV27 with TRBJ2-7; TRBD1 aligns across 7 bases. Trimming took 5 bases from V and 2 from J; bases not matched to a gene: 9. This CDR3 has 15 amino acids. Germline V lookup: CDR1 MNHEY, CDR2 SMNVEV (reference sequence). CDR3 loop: CASSAGTAKTYEQYF. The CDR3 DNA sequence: TGTGCCAGCAGTGCCGGGACAGCCAAAACCTACGAGCAGTACTTC.

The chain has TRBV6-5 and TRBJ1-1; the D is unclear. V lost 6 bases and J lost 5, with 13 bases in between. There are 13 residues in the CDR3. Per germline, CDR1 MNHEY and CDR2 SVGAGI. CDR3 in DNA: TGTGCCAGCAGATTGACGGGCGGAACTGAAGCTTTCTTT. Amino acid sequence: CASRLTGGTEAFF.

The CDR3 coding sequence is TGTGCCAGCAGTTATGGGACTAGCGGGATTAATGAGCAGTTCTTC. Residues: CASSYGTSGINEQFF. The rearrangement joins TRBV27 to TRBJ2-1, with 13 positions matching TRBD2. J lost 7 bases, V lost 4 bases, and 4 bases had no gene match. The CDR3 has 15 residues. Germline V gives CDR1 MNHEY, CDR2 SMNVEV (reference sequence).

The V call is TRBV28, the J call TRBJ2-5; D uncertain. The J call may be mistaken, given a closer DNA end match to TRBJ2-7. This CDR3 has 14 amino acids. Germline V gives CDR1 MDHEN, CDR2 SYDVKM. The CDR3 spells CASSPEAVSYEQYF. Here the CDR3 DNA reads TGTGCCAGCAGTCCCGAGGCCGTTTCCTACGAGCAGTACTTC.

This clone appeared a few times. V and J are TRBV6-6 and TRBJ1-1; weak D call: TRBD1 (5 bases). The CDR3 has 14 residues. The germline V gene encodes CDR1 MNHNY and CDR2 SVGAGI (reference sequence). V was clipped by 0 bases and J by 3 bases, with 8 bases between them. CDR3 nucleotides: TGTGCCAGCAGTTACTCGGGGGAGGACACTGAAGCTTTCTTT. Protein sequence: CASSYSGEDTEAFF.

CDR3: CASSQIPTGEETQYF. In DNA, the CDR3 is TGCGCCAGCAGCCAAATACCGACAGGAGAAGAGACCCAGTACTTC. V gene TRBV5-1 combines with J gene TRBJ2-5, with a tentative D call TRBD1 (6 bases). Trimming took off 4 bases at V and 3 bases at J, with 16 bases between the two ends. The germline V gene encodes CDR1 SGHRS and CDR2 YFSETQ. This CDR3 contains 15 residues.

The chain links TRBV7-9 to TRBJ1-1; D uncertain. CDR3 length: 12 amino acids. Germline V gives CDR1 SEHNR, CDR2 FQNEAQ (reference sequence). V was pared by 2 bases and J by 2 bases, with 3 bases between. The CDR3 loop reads CASSLYNTEAFF. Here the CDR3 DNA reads TGTGCCAGCAGCTTATATAACACTGAAGCTTTCTTT. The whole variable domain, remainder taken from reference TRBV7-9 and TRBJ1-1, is DTGVSQNPRHKITKRGQNVTFRCDPISEHNRLYWYRQTLGQGPEFLTYFQNEAQLEKSRLLSDRFSAERPKGSFSTLEIQRTEQGDSAMYLCASSLYNTEAFFGQGTRLTVV.

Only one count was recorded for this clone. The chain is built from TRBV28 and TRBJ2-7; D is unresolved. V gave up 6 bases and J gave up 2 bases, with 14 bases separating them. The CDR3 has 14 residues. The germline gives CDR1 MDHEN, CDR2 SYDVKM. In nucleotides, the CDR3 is TGTGCCAGCAGCCTGCTGGCGTCCCCCTACGAGCAGTACTTC. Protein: CASSLLASPYEQYF.

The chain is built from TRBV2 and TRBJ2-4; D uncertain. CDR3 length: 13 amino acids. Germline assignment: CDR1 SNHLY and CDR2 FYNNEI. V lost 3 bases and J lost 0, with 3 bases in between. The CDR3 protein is CASSDIAKNIQYF. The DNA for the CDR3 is TGTGCCAGCAGTGATATAGCCAAAAACATTCAGTACTTC.

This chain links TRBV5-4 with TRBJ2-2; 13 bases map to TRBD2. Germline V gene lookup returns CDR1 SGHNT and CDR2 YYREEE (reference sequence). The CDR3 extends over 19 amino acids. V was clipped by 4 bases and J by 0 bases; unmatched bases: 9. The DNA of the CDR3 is TGTGCCAGCAGCCGCATAGGACTAGCGGGAGCCCCGAACACCGGGGAGCTGTTTTTT. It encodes CASSRIGLAGAPNTGELFF.

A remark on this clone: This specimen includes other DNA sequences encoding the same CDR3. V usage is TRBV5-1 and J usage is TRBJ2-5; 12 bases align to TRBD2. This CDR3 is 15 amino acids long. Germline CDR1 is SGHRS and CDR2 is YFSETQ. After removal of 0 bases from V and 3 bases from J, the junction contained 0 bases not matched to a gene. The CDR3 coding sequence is TGCGCCAGCAGCTTGGGACTAGCGGGAGAAGAGACCCAGTACTTC. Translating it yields CASSLGLAGEETQYF.